The 31 T cell receptor beta chains below all came from one sample that was sequenced in a study of shared clonotypes between healthy human individuals. This table comes from immunoSEQ multiplex PCR, and its TCRdb copy is limited to in-frame clones, with some not included. The repertoire consists of more than 2,000,000 clones, with 85% to 95% occurring once and the leading ten covering 0.39%. The sequencing sample was made of naive CD4+ T cells from PBMCs. Subset denoted: CD45RA+ positively selected. All receptors derive from a man aged 18 to 29 in good health. Some clones in this sample may be carry-over from other donors' samples.

The chain couples TRBV6-1 to TRBJ2-5; D call uncertain. The V end lost 5 bases, the J end lost 1 base, and 11 bases lay between the germline ends. This CDR3 region has 14 residues. The germline gives CDR1 MNHNS, CDR2 SASEGT. CDR3: CASSYRHSQETQYF. For the CDR3, the DNA is TGTGCCAGCAGTTATCGTCACAGCCAAGAGACCCAGTACTTC.

The V call is TRBV7-9, the J call TRBJ2-7; D is uncertain. The CDR3 totals 14 residues. CDR1 and CDR2 (germline): SEHNR, FQNEAQ (reference sequence). Trimming shortened V by 2 bases and J by 3 bases, and 11 bases separated the two germline ends. The CDR3 nucleotides read TGTGCCAGCAGCTTAATTACTCGGAGCTACGAGCAGTACTTC. Its translation: CASSLITRSYEQYF.

The rearrangement joins TRBV9 to TRBJ2-1; 8 bases match TRBD2. From germline, CDR1 is SGDLS and CDR2 YYNGEE. Unmatched junction bases numbered 8, after V lost 4 bases and J lost 5 bases. The CDR3 spans 15 residues. DNA of the CDR3: TGTGCCAGCAGCCTAATAGCGGGAAGGAACAATGAGCAGTTCTTC. It yields the protein CASSLIAGRNNEQFF.

The chain carries TRBV5-1 and TRBJ2-1; D unclear. The CDR3 is 14 residues long. In germline, CDR1 is SGHRS, CDR2 YFSETQ. V lost 4 bases to trimming and J lost 0 bases, with 8 bases between them. CDR3 DNA: TGCGCCAGCAGCGTTGGCGACTCCTACAATGAGCAGTTCTTC. It yields the protein CASSVGDSYNEQFF.

This sequence joins TRBV6-6 and TRBJ2-1; the D call may be TRBD1 or TRBD2 (5 bases each). Germline V lookup: CDR1 MNHNY, CDR2 SVGAGI (reference sequence). V gave up 2 bases and J gave up 2 bases, with 13 bases separating them. The CDR3 sequence is 16 residues long. CDR3 protein: CASSYVSGATYNEQFF. In nucleotides, the CDR3 is TGTGCCAGCAGTTACGTCTCCGGGGCTACCTACAATGAGCAGTTCTTC.

The chain links TRBV9 to TRBJ2-5; perhaps TRBD2 as D (6 bases). The germline V gene encodes CDR1 SGDLS and CDR2 YYNGEE. The CDR3 consists of 14 residues. The germline V and J ends were trimmed by 1 base and 0 bases, with 7 bases remaining between them. The CDR3 nucleotides are TGTGCCAGCAGCGTACGGGGGTACCAAGAGACCCAGTACTTC. Protein: CASSVRGYQETQYF.

The sample holds one count of this clone. V is TRBV9 and J is TRBJ2-7; TRBD2 matches at 12 bases. Germline assignment: CDR1 SGDLS and CDR2 YYNGEE. There are 17 residues in the CDR3. V lost 1 base to trimming and J lost 2 bases; unmatched junction nucleotides: 7. The chain's CDR3 is CASSVRLAGDGAYEQYF. As DNA, the CDR3 is TGTGCCAGCAGCGTAAGACTAGCGGGAGACGGAGCCTACGAGCAGTACTTC.

The chain combines TRBV15 with TRBJ1-1; a possible D gene is TRBD1 (5 bases). V dropped 5 bases and J dropped 0 bases, with 13 bases sitting between them. Germline CDR1 LNHNV, CDR2 YYDKDF (reference sequence). The CDR3 is made up of 15 amino acids. In DNA form, the CDR3 reads TGTGCCACCAGCGAGTCCCGGGACGTGAACACTGAAGCTTTCTTT. Its protein product is CATSESRDVNTEAFF.

This sequence joins TRBV9 and TRBJ1-2; 8 bases line up with TRBD1. CDR1 is SGDLS and CDR2 is YYNGEE in the germline V gene. With V trimmed by 6 bases and J by 5 bases, 18 bases remained unmatched. The CDR3 is made up of 17 amino acids. The CDR3 is CASTLGQGDGRYYGYTF. CDR3 coding DNA: TGTGCCAGCACCTTAGGACAGGGAGATGGGCGTTATTATGGCTACACCTTC.

This clone was recorded only once. Additional DNA sequences in this sample encode the identical CDR3. The V and J genes are TRBV7-2 and TRBJ2-3, with D hard to call. Trimming cost V 5 bases and J 1 base, with 7 bases left between them. The CDR3 is 13 residues long. The germline V gene encodes CDR1 SGHTA and CDR2 FQGNSA. CDR3 bases: TGTGCCAGCAGCCCGAGAGGCACAGATACGCAGTATTTT. It specifies CASSPRGTDTQYF.

The chain joins TRBV29-1 to TRBJ2-7; D is unresolved. V dropped 0 bases and J dropped 3 bases, with 15 bases sitting between them. This CDR3 has 15 amino acids. The germline V gene encodes CDR1 SQVTM and CDR2 ANQGSEA. CDR3 DNA sequence: TGCAGCGTTGAAGATAGAGCCGCATCCCTCTACGAGCAGTACTTC. Translating gives CSVEDRAASLYEQYF.

This clone was counted between two and nine times. The V gene is TRBV28, the J gene TRBJ1-1; 8 bases match TRBD1. This CDR3 is 14 amino acids long. J gave up 3 bases and V 8 bases, and 8 bases lay outside the gene matches. Germline CDR1 MDHEN, CDR2 SYDVKM. The DNA for the CDR3 is TGTGCCAGCTGGTCCGGGACAGGCTACACTGAAGCTTTCTTT. Protein sequence: CASWSGTGYTEAFF.

This chain links TRBV5-1 with TRBJ2-4, with D uncertain. Germline V gene sequence: CDR1 SGHRS, CDR2 YFSETQ. This CDR3 is built from 15 residues. The germline V and J ends were trimmed by 1 base and 0 bases, with 8 bases remaining between them. CDR3 bases: TGCGCCAGCAGCTTGATGTGGCGAGCCAAAAACATTCAGTACTTC. Encoded protein: CASSLMWRAKNIQYF.

The V gene is TRBV7-3, the J gene TRBJ1-2; no definite D call. Trimming left V 1 base short and J 11 bases short, with 20 bases between. CDR1 SGHTA and CDR2 FQGTGA come from the germline V gene. This CDR3 is built from 15 residues. As DNA, the CDR3 is TGTGCCAGCAGCTTAAGCCACACCCTGGATTCGGGGTACACCTTC. This gives the protein CASSLSHTLDSGYTF.

This chain joins TRBV18 and TRBJ2-1; TRBD1 might be the D (6 bases). The CDR3 runs to 13 residues. CDR1 and CDR2 (germline): KGHSH, LQKENI. Deletions cut 8 bases from V and 5 bases from J, with 13 bases between. The CDR3 region has the DNA TGTGCCAGCCAACAACAGGGCAACAATGAGCAGTTCTTC. It specifies CASQQQGNNEQFF. Together with reference TRBV18 and TRBJ2-1, the CDR3 gives the full variable domain: NAGVMQNPRHLVRRRGQEARLRCSPMKGHSHVYWYRQLPEEGLKFMVYLQKENIIDESGMPKERFSAEFPKEGPSILRIQQVVRGDSAAYFCASQQQGNNEQFFGPGTRLTVL.

V and J are TRBV30 and TRBJ2-4, with 7 bases lining up with TRBD1. The CDR3 covers 16 residues. The ends lost 2 bases at V and 2 bases at J; junction bases unmatched: 9. Per the germline V gene, CDR1 is GTSNPN and CDR2 is SVGIG (reference sequence). The CDR3, as DNA: TGTGCCTGGAGTAAAAGGGGGCTAATACCCAAAAACATTCAGTACTTC. Protein: CAWSKRGLIPKNIQYF.

This chain joins TRBV6-6 and TRBJ2-3; the match to TRBD2 covers 9 bases. CDR3 size: 16 residues. The V gene's germline CDR1 is MNHNY and CDR2 SVGAGI (reference sequence). V was pared by 2 bases and J by 4 bases, with 7 bases of the junction left unmatched. The chain's CDR3 is CASSYGASGIPDTQYF. In DNA, the CDR3 is TGTGCCAGCAGTTACGGGGCTAGCGGGATTCCAGATACGCAGTATTTT.

The rearrangement uses TRBV4-1 and TRBJ1-1; TRBD1 is a possible D gene (5 bases). Germline V lookup: CDR1 MGHRA, CDR2 YSYEKL. CDR3 length: 14 amino acids. Trimming removed 0 bases from V and 10 bases from J, with 15 bases in between. CDR3 DNA sequence: TGCGCCAGCAGCCAAGATATGGGGGGGGGTATAGCTTTCTTT. Its protein product is CASSQDMGGGIAFF.

The sample holds a few counts of this clone. This rearrangement joins TRBV27 to TRBJ1-4; D is uncertain. V lost 6 bases and J lost 4, with 12 bases in between. The CDR3 spans 14 residues. Germline values: CDR1 MNHEY, CDR2 SMNVEV (reference sequence). CDR3 nucleotides: TGTGCCAGCAGCCTGACAAGACTTAATGAAAAACTGTTTTTT. Its translation: CASSLTRLNEKLFF.

This clone came up once. The genes are TRBV10-3 and TRBJ2-5; D is perhaps TRBD2 (6 bases). Trimming stripped 6 bases from V and 5 bases from J, with 16 bases between. CDR3 size: 14 residues. Looked up from germline, CDR1 is ENHRY and CDR2 is SYGVKD. CDR3 nucleotide sequence: TGTGCCATCAGAGGGACGCGGGATCTGGAGACCCAGTACTTC. This translates into CAIRGTRDLETQYF.

The chain joins TRBV28 to TRBJ1-4; 9 positions agree with TRBD1. V shed 0 bases and J 6 bases; nucleotides not matched to a gene: 2. Per germline, CDR1 MDHEN and CDR2 SYDVKM. There are 15 residues in the CDR3. CDR3 in amino acids: CASSLWGQGDEKLFF. CDR3 nucleotide sequence: TGTGCCAGCAGTTTATGGGGACAGGGTGATGAAAAACTGTTTTTT.

The genes are TRBV10-3 and TRBJ1-4, with D hard to call. Per germline, CDR1 ENHRY and CDR2 SYGVKD. V lost 3 bases and J 4 bases, leaving 9 bases between the germline ends. The CDR3 runs 14 residues. The CDR3 coding sequence is TGTGCCATCAGTGAACTTAGTATTAATGAAAAACTGTTTTTT. It codes for CAISELSINEKLFF.

A note on this clone: The identical CDR3 is also encoded by other nucleotide sequences in the sample. The CDR3 sequence is CASSQPQETQYF. The CDR3 DNA reads as TGCGCCAGCAGCCAACCCCAAGAGACCCAGTACTTC. V is TRBV4-1 and J is TRBJ2-5, with D hard to call. Trimming stripped 2 bases from V and 1 base from J, with 2 bases between. The CDR3 runs 12 residues. Germline CDR1 and CDR2: MGHRA and YSYEKL.

This chain links TRBV2 with TRBJ2-2; 7 bases agree with TRBD1. The ends lost 5 bases at V and 1 base at J; junction bases unmatched: 4. There are 15 residues in the CDR3. Per the germline V gene, CDR1 is SNHLY and CDR2 is FYNNEI. In DNA form, the CDR3 reads TGTGCCAGCAGTCTCCGGACAGGGAACACCGGGGAGCTGTTTTTT. Protein product: CASSLRTGNTGELFF.

The chain links TRBV6-1 to TRBJ1-2, with no clear D. The V end lost 3 bases, the J end lost 3 bases, and 14 bases lay between the germline ends. The CDR3 extends over 15 amino acids. Germline V gene data show CDR1 as MNHNS and CDR2 as SASEGT. The CDR3, as DNA: TGTGCCAGCAGTGACGGGAGGCCGAAGGACTATGGCTACACCTTC. Its protein is CASSDGRPKDYGYTF.

This rearrangement joins TRBV28 to TRBJ1-4, with D possibly matching TRBD1 (5 bases). The CDR3 loop spans 20 amino acids. Trimming shortened V by 6 bases and J by 8 bases, and 34 bases separated the two germline ends. Germline values: CDR1 MDHEN, CDR2 SYDVKM. CDR3 in DNA: TGTGCCAGCAGAACTCTCGTCCCCGGCCCGTCTCCGGGGACTTACGAAAAACTGTTTTTT. Translated: CASRTLVPGPSPGTYEKLFF.

The V and J genes are TRBV5-1 and TRBJ2-7; the D call may be TRBD1 or TRBD2 (6 bases each). The CDR3 is made up of 14 amino acids. CDR1 and CDR2 from the germline V gene are SGHRS and YFSETQ. Deletions cut 4 bases from V and 5 bases from J, with 16 bases between. The CDR3 DNA reads as TGCGCCAGCAGCGGGGGGTTACAGGGCCACGAGCAGTACTTC. Translation gives CASSGGLQGHEQYF.

The genes are TRBV11-2 and TRBJ1-1, with TRBD1 matching over 7 bases. CDR1 SGHAT and CDR2 FQNNGV come from the germline V gene. CDR3 length equals 18 residues. Trimming took 6 bases from V and 0 from J; bases not matched to a gene: 16. Here the CDR3 reads CASRLIFKRDSLNTEAFF. CDR3 DNA sequence: TGTGCCAGCAGATTGATATTTAAACGGGACAGTCTGAACACTGAAGCTTTCTTT.

The gene calls are TRBV7-2 and TRBJ1-2; TRBD1 aligns across 9 bases. The CDR3 extends over 18 amino acids. J lost 1 base, V lost 4 bases, and 13 bases had no gene match. Germline V lookup: CDR1 SGHTA, CDR2 FQGNSA. The CDR3 DNA reads as TGTGCCAGCAGCTCAACTGGGGCGGGACAGGGAATTAACTATGGCTACACCTTC. This codes for CASSSTGAGQGINYGYTF.

The chain couples TRBV11-2 to TRBJ2-3; D possibly corresponds to TRBD2 (6 bases). The germline CDR1 and CDR2 sequences are SGHAT and FQNNGV. The CDR3 covers 13 residues. V lost 5 bases, J lost 5 bases, and 11 bases lay in between. CDR3 nucleotides: TGTGCCAGCAGCCCCCTGCGGGGAGATACGCAGTATTTT. Translating gives CASSPLRGDTQYF.

The chain couples TRBV10-3 to TRBJ2-3; 7 nucleotides align to TRBD1. The CDR3 is made up of 14 amino acids. Germline assignment: CDR1 ENHRY and CDR2 SYGVKD. V shed 6 bases and J 1 base; nucleotides not matched to a gene: 4. CDR3 region: CAIRPGQRTDTQYF. CDR3 nucleotides: TGTGCCATCAGACCGGGACAGCGCACAGATACGCAGTATTTT.